A selection of T cell receptor beta chains follows, all from one sample in a study of early T cells in non-severe SARS-CoV-2 infection. TCRdb fed the 5' RACE reads into MiXCR, producing one record per CDR3 protein. In the table there are under 85,000 distinct CDR3 sequences, 12% of which are singletons. Sequenced material: whole blood. All receptors come from an adult who was a healthcare worker with PCR-confirmed SARS-CoV-2 infection or an uninfected control (not recorded which). CDR3s include the opening cysteine and the closing phenylalanine or tryptophan. The D gene is left open where the match is weak. Some rows mark clone size as missing; the rest say once, few, many or name a class of expanded clone.

d_call | cdr3_length | clone_size | j_call | v_call | cdr3_nt | cdr3_aa
- | 14 | many | TRBJ2-2 | TRBV6-2/TRBV6-3 | TGTGCCAGCACCCTACAGGGGAACACCGGGGAGCTGTTTTTT | CASTLQGNTGELFF
- | 15 | few | TRBJ1-4 | TRBV5-1 | TGCGCCAGCAGCCCAGAAGCGGGCCTTAATGAAAAACTGTTTTTT | CASSPEAGLNEKLFF
- | 17 | - | TRBJ2-1 | TRBV7-8 | TGTGCCACCAACGGCCACTACTTAGGGGGGGGTGAAAATGAGCAGTTCTTC | CATNGHYLGGGENEQFF
- | 13 | once | TRBJ2-3 | TRBV29-1 | TGCAGCGTCGGGACTCTGGGACGGGATACGCAGTATTTT | CSVGTLGRDTQYF
- | 14 | - | TRBJ2-5 | TRBV5-1 | TGCGCCAGCAGCCGACTTCTCGGTGAAGAGACCCAGTACTTC | CASSRLLGEETQYF
TRBD2 | 15 | many | TRBJ2-2 | TRBV7-9 | TGTGCCAGCTCAGGACTAGCGGGAGGTACCGGGGAGCTGTTTTTT | CASSGLAGGTGELFF
TRBD2 | 16 | - | TRBJ2-1 | TRBV24-1 | TGTGCCACCAGCGGGGGACTAGCCTCTTCGCGCAATGAGCAGTTCTTC | CATSGGLASSRNEQFF
- | 14 | - | TRBJ2-5 | TRBV6-5 | TGTGCCAGCAGTGTATCGGAGATCGGAGAGACCCAGTACTTC | CASSVSEIGETQYF
TRBD2 | 15 | many | TRBJ2-3 | TRBV2 | TGTGCCAGCAGTGTACTAGCGGGGGGCACAGATACGCAGTATTTT | CASSVLAGGTDTQYF
- | 13 | - | TRBJ2-5 | TRBV29-1 | TGCAGCCTTTGGGGACCGTACCAAGAGACCCAGTACTTC | CSLWGPYQETQYF
- | 13 | many | TRBJ1-6 | TRBV5-5 | TGTGCCAGCAGCTTGGGGGTCAATTCACCCCTCCACTTT | CASSLGVNSPLHF
- | 14 | few | TRBJ2-2 | TRBV12-3/TRBV12-4 | TGTGCCAGCACCGAGTACGGGGCAACCGGGGAGCTGTTTTTT | CASTEYGATGELFF
TRBD2 | 15 | - | TRBJ2-7 | TRBV4-3 | TGCGCCAGCAGCCAAACCGGGACTAGCGTTGTCGAGCAGTACTTC | CASSQTGTSVVEQYF
TRBD2 | 14 | few | TRBJ2-5 | TRBV19 | TGTGCCAGTAGCCCTAGGACTAGCGTCGAGACCCAGTACTTC | CASSPRTSVETQYF
TRBD1 | 14 | - | TRBJ2-4 | TRBV4-1 | TGCGCCAGCAGCCAAGGGACAGGGCGGAACATTCAGTACTTC | CASSQGTGRNIQYF
TRBD1 | 12 | many | TRBJ2-2 | TRBV29-1 | TGCAGCGTCGGACAGGGCACCGGGGAGCTGTTTTTT | CSVGQGTGELFF
- | 15 | - | TRBJ2-5 | TRBV5-1 | TGCGCCAGCAGCACGAAGAACCTCCTCGGAGAGACCCAGTACTTC | CASSTKNLLGETQYF